The 32 T cell receptor beta chains presented below share a single source sample, sequenced in a study of CD8+ T cells in alopecia areata. Extracted RNA was reverse transcribed, and the resulting cDNA served as sequencing template. TCRdb's table, derived via immunoSEQ multiplex PCR, lists solely in-frame clones and lacks some. The sample lists 200,000 to 250,000 clones, approximately 45% occurring once. Treatment denoted: oral pan-JAK inhibitor, 5-10 mg twice daily. The specimen was CD4+ T cells sorted from blood, collected at approximately week 36, from a patient treated with tofacitinib. These receptors were collected from a human donor with alopecia areata.

This chain uses TRBV7-8 with TRBJ2-5; D is unresolved. Germline assignment: CDR1 SGHVS and CDR2 FQNEAQ. This CDR3 has 13 amino acids. Trimming stripped 2 bases from V and 2 bases from J, with 6 bases between. CDR3 sequence (DNA): TGTGCCAGCAGCTTAACAAGACAAGAGACCCAGTACTTC. It yields the protein CASSLTRQETQYF.

This clone was seen a handful of times. The chain carries TRBV29-1 and TRBJ2-1, with 8 bases aligning to TRBD1. Germline-derived CDR1 and CDR2 are SQVTM and ANQGSEA. V gave up 3 bases and J gave up 9 bases; unmatched junction bases: 13. The CDR3 extends over 15 amino acids. The CDR3 loop is CSVEVGQGARSEQFF. CDR3 sequence (DNA): TGCAGCGTTGAGGTGGGGCAGGGGGCCCGGAGTGAGCAGTTCTTC.

The J gene is TRBJ1-1, the V gene TRBV9; D is unclear. Trimming left V 0 bases short and J 4 bases short, with 13 bases between. The CDR3 sequence is 15 residues long. Germline CDR1 is SGDLS and CDR2 is YYNGEE. This CDR3 reads CASSVDSGPITEAFF. The CDR3 nucleotides read TGTGCCAGCAGCGTAGACTCAGGACCGATCACTGAAGCTTTCTTT.

This clone was seen a few times. The chain employs TRBV29-1 and TRBJ2-7; 10 nucleotides agree with TRBD1. There are 15 residues in the CDR3. J lost 6 bases, V lost 7 bases, and 15 bases had no gene match. Germline CDR1 SQVTM, CDR2 ANQGSEA. The CDR3 region is CSGTTGGAVVSEQYF. DNA for the CDR3: TGCAGCGGGACGACAGGGGGCGCGGTGGTCAGCGAGCAGTACTTC.

The J gene is TRBJ2-3, the V gene TRBV27; 8 bases are a match to TRBD1. The CDR3 is made up of 15 amino acids. CDR1 and CDR2 from the germline V gene are MNHEY and SMNVEV (reference sequence). The J segment lost 2 bases and the V segment lost 8 bases, leaving 9 bases of the junction unmatched. The CDR3 nucleotides are TGTGCCAGCGGGCGGACAGGGCCATCCACAGATACGCAGTATTTT. Amino acids: CASGRTGPSTDTQYF.

The chain combines TRBV20-1 with TRBJ2-3; D gene unclear. Germline assignment: CDR1 DFQATT and CDR2 SNEGSKA (reference sequence). This CDR3 is 11 amino acids long. With 5 bases removed from V and 8 bases from J, the gap between germline ends came to 11 bases. The CDR3 protein is CSAGRSRTQYF. DNA for the CDR3: TGCAGTGCTGGACGCTCACGTACGCAGTATTTT.

This clone was seen repeatedly, ten times or more. The genes are TRBV5-4 and TRBJ2-5; 7 bases are shared with TRBD1. The CDR3 spans 14 residues. In germline, CDR1 is SGHNT, CDR2 YYREEE (reference sequence). Unmatched junction bases numbered 4, after V lost 2 bases and J lost 3 bases. The CDR3 protein is CASSLRQGKETQYF. The CDR3 region has the DNA TGTGCCAGCAGCTTACGACAGGGAAAAGAGACCCAGTACTTC.

This clone was counted between two and nine times. The gene calls are TRBV4-3 and TRBJ1-2; D gene unclear. V lost 1 base, J lost 8 bases, and 14 bases lay in between. The CDR3 is 14 amino acids. CDR1 LGHNA and CDR2 YSLEER come from the germline V gene. The CDR3 nucleotides read TGCGCCAGCAGCCAAGCCGTCGGGGTTGGAGGCTACACCTTC. Translated, it gives CASSQAVGVGGYTF.

The chain couples TRBV7-2 to TRBJ1-1; D is perhaps TRBD1 (5 bases). Trimming cost V 4 bases and J 4 bases, with 10 bases left between them. Germline loops: CDR1 SGHTA, CDR2 FQGNSA. The CDR3 contains 13 residues. CDR3 in DNA: TGTGCCAGCAGCTCTCAGGGTGGCACTGAAGCTTTCTTT. Translation gives CASSSQGGTEAFF.

The rearrangement joins TRBV10-3 to TRBJ1-1; 11 bases map to TRBD1. The CDR3 consists of 14 residues. The trim removed 10 bases at V and 3 bases at J, leaving 7 bases unmatched. Germline CDR1 reads ENHRY; CDR2 reads SYGVKD. DNA of the CDR3: TGTGCCACCCTACCGGGACAGGGGGACACTGAAGCTTTCTTT. This codes for CATLPGQGDTEAFF.

The V gene is TRBV9, the J gene TRBJ2-3; D ambiguous. CDR1 and CDR2 (germline): SGDLS, YYNGEE. The CDR3 runs to 14 residues. Trimming pared 1 base from V and 3 bases from J, leaving 9 bases between. The CDR3 sequence: CASSVSIRTDTQYF. For the CDR3, the DNA is TGTGCCAGCAGCGTAAGCATCAGAACAGATACGCAGTATTTT.

The rearrangement joins TRBV5-1 to TRBJ2-1; D might be TRBD2 (6 bases). Germline CDR1 reads SGHRS; CDR2 reads YFSETQ. Trimming pared 4 bases from V and 2 bases from J, leaving 19 bases between. The CDR3 sequence is 17 residues long. DNA for the CDR3: TGCGCCAGCAGCCCCGCTACGGGCGGGGTAGCCTACAATGAGCAGTTCTTC. This encodes CASSPATGGVAYNEQFF.

This chain joins TRBV5-6 and TRBJ2-1; D ambiguous. CDR3 length equals 15 residues. V lost 1 base and J lost 0, with 8 bases in between. Germline V CDR1 and CDR2: SGHDT, YYEEEE. The CDR3 coding sequence is TGTGCCAGCAGCTTGAGCTGGCACTCCTACAATGAGCAGTTCTTC. It translates to CASSLSWHSYNEQFF.

This sequence joins TRBV5-1 and TRBJ2-1; a weak D match, TRBD2 (5 bases). V dropped 4 bases and J dropped 0 bases, with 17 bases sitting between them. The CDR3 has 17 amino acids. Germline loops: CDR1 SGHRS, CDR2 YFSETQ. The CDR3 DNA reads as TGCGCCAGCAGCCCAAGGACTCTTACGAGCTCCTACAATGAGCAGTTCTTC. Its protein product is CASSPRTLTSSYNEQFF.

This clone is a singleton in its sample. V is TRBV7-2 and J is TRBJ1-1; TRBD1 is a possible D gene (5 bases). V lost 5 bases, J lost 2 bases, and 12 bases lay in between. Looked up from germline, CDR1 is SGHTA and CDR2 is FQGNSA. This CDR3 comprises 14 residues. The CDR3 loop reads CASSLHRRNTEAFF. CDR3 DNA sequence: TGTGCCAGCAGCCTTCACAGGAGAAACACTGAAGCTTTCTTT.

The genes are TRBV6-5 and TRBJ1-2; D unresolved. Germline lookup yields CDR1 MNHEY and CDR2 SVGAGI. The V gene lost 7 bases and the J gene lost 0 bases, with 12 bases spanning the gap. CDR3 length: 14 residues. Here the CDR3 reads CASTRVGANYGYTF. The CDR3 DNA follows: TGTGCCAGCACCCGGGTCGGAGCTAACTATGGCTACACCTTC.

A few counts support this clone. The J gene is TRBJ1-2, the V gene TRBV7-9; 7 bases are a match to TRBD1. CDR1 and CDR2 from the germline V gene are SEHNR and FQNEAQ (reference sequence). Trimming cost V 1 base and J 6 bases; bases outside gene matches: 5. The length of the CDR3 is 14 residues. CDR3 in DNA: TGTGCCAGCAGCTTAGGGAGACAGGGCCATGGCTACACCTTC. Residues: CASSLGRQGHGYTF.

The J gene is TRBJ1-3, the V gene TRBV27; the D gene is possibly TRBD1 (5 bases). V was trimmed by 6 bases and J by 0 bases, leaving 12 bases between them. The CDR3 sequence is 15 residues long. Germline assignment: CDR1 MNHEY and CDR2 SMNVEV (reference sequence). The CDR3, as DNA: TGTGCCAGCAGGCGCGGGGCGAACTCTGGAAACACCATATATTTT. This translates into CASRRGANSGNTIYF.

The chain links TRBV25-1 to TRBJ2-2; D is undetermined. The CDR3 length is 13 residues. The ends were cut back, 1 base at V and 6 bases at J, with 6 bases in the middle. Germline loops: CDR1 MGHDK, CDR2 SYGVNS. The CDR3 DNA follows: TGTGCCAGCAGTGAATTAATCCCCGGGGAGCTGTTTTTT. Amino acids: CASSELIPGELFF.

This chain connects TRBV30 to TRBJ2-5; D is uncertain. The germline V gene encodes CDR1 GTSNPN and CDR2 SVGIG (reference sequence). Trimming shortened V by 1 base and J by 5 bases, and 8 bases separated the two germline ends. This CDR3 region has 12 residues. The CDR3 sequence is CAWSELEETQYF. The CDR3 nucleotides are TGTGCCTGGAGTGAGCTGGAGGAGACCCAGTACTTC.

This chain links TRBV30 with TRBJ1-5, with a possible D match to TRBD1 (5 bases). Trimming took off 3 bases at V and 1 base at J, with 16 bases between the two ends. Germline CDR1 reads GTSNPN; CDR2 reads SVGIG (reference sequence). This CDR3 has 16 amino acids. CDR3 nucleotides: TGTGCCTGGAGCATGGGGGGAAGGACAAGCAATCAGCCCCAGCATTTT. The encoded protein is CAWSMGGRTSNQPQHF.

The gene calls are TRBV6-5 and TRBJ1-1; D is unclear. The CDR3 runs to 14 residues. Per germline, CDR1 MNHEY and CDR2 SVGAGI. V was shortened by 4 bases and J by 4 bases, with 13 bases between the two germline ends. The CDR3 loop reads CASSSAGWATEAFF. For the CDR3, the DNA is TGTGCCAGCAGTTCGGCGGGGTGGGCCACTGAAGCTTTCTTT.

This clone was seen a single time. The V gene is TRBV11-2, the J gene TRBJ2-7, with D perhaps matching TRBD1 (7 bases). This CDR3 is 14 amino acids long. Germline V gives CDR1 SGHAT, CDR2 FQNNGV. V was clipped by 7 bases and J by 4 bases, with 17 bases between them. The DNA for the CDR3 is TGTGCCAGCACCCCAGGAGGGGGCCTATACGAGCAGTACTTC. Its translation is CASTPGGGLYEQYF.

On this clone: A read error is the likely source, as a far larger clone sits one nucleotide away. The chain has TRBV29-1 and TRBJ1-1, with 7 bases that match TRBD1. Germline assignment: CDR1 SQVTM and CDR2 ANQGSEA. The trim removed 6 bases at V and 1 base at J, leaving 17 bases unmatched. This CDR3 region has 17 residues. CDR3: CSVQGGPGQCKNTEAFF. CDR3 bases: TGCAGCGTCCAGGGAGGGCCGGGACAGTGTAAGAACACTGAAGCTTTCTTT.

The chain couples TRBV19 to TRBJ1-2; 9 bases line up with TRBD1. V shed 7 bases, J shed 8 bases, and the junction held 11 bases outside the gene matches. This CDR3 has 14 amino acids. Germline V gene data show CDR1 as LNHDA and CDR2 as SQIVND (reference sequence). The CDR3, as DNA: TGTGCCAGTAATCGGGGACAGGGAATACACGGCTACACCTTC. It translates to CASNRGQGIHGYTF.

The V gene is TRBV4-2, the J gene TRBJ1-2; 8 positions agree with TRBD1. The CDR3 is 15 residues long. Germline V lookup: CDR1 LGHNA, CDR2 YNFKEQ. Trimming removed 3 bases from V and 8 bases from J; junction bases left unmatched: 11. This chain's CDR3 is CASSQASNRGEGYTF. The CDR3 DNA reads as TGTGCCAGCAGCCAGGCCTCCAACAGGGGGGAAGGCTACACCTTC.

The CDR3 coding sequence is TGCGCCAGCAGCCAAGATTCCGGACTGGGGGGTGGTACGCAGTATTTT. It specifies CASSQDSGLGGGTQYF. The chain joins TRBV4-3 to TRBJ2-3; D possibly corresponds to TRBD2 (6 bases). CDR1 is LGHNA, CDR2 YSLEER, per germline. The V end was cut by 0 bases, the J end by 8 bases, with 18 bases between. This CDR3 contains 16 residues.

This clone was observed a few times. The chain carries TRBV29-1 and TRBJ2-7, with 7 bases aligning to TRBD1. Germline V CDR1 and CDR2: SQVTM, ANQGSEA. V was clipped by 7 bases and J by 2 bases; unmatched bases: 11. CDR3 size: 14 residues. CDR3 protein: CSALGVGGTYEQYF. The CDR3 DNA reads TGCAGCGCCCTCGGAGTAGGGGGCACCTACGAGCAGTACTTC.

This clone was seen once. The V and J genes are TRBV30 and TRBJ1-2; D is ambiguous. Germline V CDR1 and CDR2: GTSNPN, SVGIG (reference sequence). Trimming stripped 1 base from V and 2 bases from J, with 8 bases between. The CDR3 spans 13 residues. The CDR3 loop reads CAWSGQLNYGYTF. The CDR3 bases are TGTGCCTGGAGTGGGCAGCTAAACTATGGCTACACCTTC.

This clone turned up a few times. The chain links TRBV5-6 to TRBJ1-5, with a tentative D call TRBD1 (5 bases). Deletions cut 0 bases from V and 0 bases from J, with 7 bases between. This CDR3 is 15 amino acids long. Looked up from germline, CDR1 is SGHDT and CDR2 is YYEEEE. CDR3 protein: CASSLGQYSNQPQHF. The CDR3 bases are TGTGCCAGCAGCTTGGGACAGTATAGCAATCAGCCCCAGCATTTT.

This clone appeared a few times. The V gene is TRBV7-2, the J gene TRBJ2-5; D is unresolved. Per the germline V gene, CDR1 is SGHTA and CDR2 is FQGNSA. V was clipped by 5 bases and J by 5 bases, with 21 bases between them. This CDR3 contains 16 residues. The CDR3 region is CASSPVGPSSRETQYF. The CDR3 bases are TGTGCCAGCAGCCCGGTAGGACCCTCGAGCAGGGAGACCCAGTACTTC.

This clone was observed a few times. J is TRBJ2-1 and V is TRBV5-6, with D possibly TRBD2 on 6 matching bases. This CDR3 spans 13 amino acids. The germline V gene encodes CDR1 SGHDT and CDR2 YYEEEE. V was pared by 5 bases and J by 6 bases, with 12 bases between. The CDR3 spells CASREGPANEQFF. The CDR3 coding sequence is TGTGCCAGCAGGGAGGGGCCGGCCAATGAGCAGTTCTTC. Looking up the rest from reference TRBV5-6 and TRBJ2-1 gives the full variable domain: DAGVTQSPTHLIKTRGQQVTLRCSPKSGHDTVSWYQQALGQGPQFIFQYYEEEERQRGNFPDRFSGHQFPNYSSELNVNALLLGDSALYLCASREGPANEQFFGPGTRLTVL.